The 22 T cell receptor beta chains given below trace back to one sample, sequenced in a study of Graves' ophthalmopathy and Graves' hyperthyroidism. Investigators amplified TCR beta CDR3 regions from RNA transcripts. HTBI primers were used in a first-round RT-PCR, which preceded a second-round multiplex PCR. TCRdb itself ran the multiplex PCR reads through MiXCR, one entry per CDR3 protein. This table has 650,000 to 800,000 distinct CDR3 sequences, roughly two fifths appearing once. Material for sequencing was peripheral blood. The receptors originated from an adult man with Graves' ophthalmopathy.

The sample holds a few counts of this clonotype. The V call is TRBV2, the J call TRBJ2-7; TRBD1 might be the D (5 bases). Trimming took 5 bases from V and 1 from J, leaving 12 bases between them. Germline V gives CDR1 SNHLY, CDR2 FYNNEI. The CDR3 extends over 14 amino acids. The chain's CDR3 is CASSYDPGSYEQYF. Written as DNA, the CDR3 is TGTGCCAGCAGTTACGATCCAGGGTCCTACGAGCAGTACTTC.

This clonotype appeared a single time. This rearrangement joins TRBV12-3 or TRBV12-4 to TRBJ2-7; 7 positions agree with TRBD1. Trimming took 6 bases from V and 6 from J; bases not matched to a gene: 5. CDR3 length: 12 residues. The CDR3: CASRRTGVEQYF. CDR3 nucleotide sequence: TGTGCCAGCAGACGCACAGGGGTCGAGCAGTACTTC.

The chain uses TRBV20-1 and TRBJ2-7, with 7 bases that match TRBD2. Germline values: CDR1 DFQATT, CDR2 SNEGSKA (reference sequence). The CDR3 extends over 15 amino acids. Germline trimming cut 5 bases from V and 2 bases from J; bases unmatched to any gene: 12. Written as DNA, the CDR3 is TGCAGTGCTCAGCCCCCCCGGGGGGTGACCTACGAGCAGTACTTC. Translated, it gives CSAQPPRGVTYEQYF.

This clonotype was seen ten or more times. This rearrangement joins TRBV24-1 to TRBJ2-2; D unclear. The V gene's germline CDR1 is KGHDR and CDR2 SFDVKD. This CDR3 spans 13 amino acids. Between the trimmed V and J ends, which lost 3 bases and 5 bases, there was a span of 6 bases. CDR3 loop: CATSDGRTGELFF. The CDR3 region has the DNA TGTGCCACCAGTGATGGTAGAACCGGGGAGCTGTTTTTT.

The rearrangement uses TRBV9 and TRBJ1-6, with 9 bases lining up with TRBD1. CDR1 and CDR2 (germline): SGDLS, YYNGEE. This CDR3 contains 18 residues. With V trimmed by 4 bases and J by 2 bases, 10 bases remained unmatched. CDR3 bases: TGTGCCAGCAGCCAATTTACCGGGACAGGGACCTATAATTCACCCCTCCACTTT. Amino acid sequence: CASSQFTGTGTYNSPLHF. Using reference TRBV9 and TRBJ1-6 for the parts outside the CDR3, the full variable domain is DSGVTQTPKHLITATGQRVTLRCSPRSGDLSVYWYQQSLDQGLQFLIQYYNGEERAKGNILERFSAQQFPDLHSELNLSSLELGDSALYFCASSQFTGTGTYNSPLHFGNGTRLTVT.

CDR3 DNA: TGTGCCAGCAGTGAAGTCGAGGGGGCGAACACTGAAGCTTTCTTT. It translates to CASSEVEGANTEAFF. The V call is TRBV6-5, the J call TRBJ1-1; TRBD1 matches 7 bases. The CDR3 consists of 15 residues. Germline-derived CDR1 and CDR2 are MNHEY and SVGAGI. With 5 bases clipped from V and 1 base from J, the junction kept 7 bases outside the gene matches.

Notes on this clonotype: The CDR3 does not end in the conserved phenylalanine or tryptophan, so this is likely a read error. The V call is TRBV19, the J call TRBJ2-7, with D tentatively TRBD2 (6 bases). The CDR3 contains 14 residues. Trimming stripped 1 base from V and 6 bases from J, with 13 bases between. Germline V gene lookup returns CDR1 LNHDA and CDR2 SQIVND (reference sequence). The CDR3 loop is CASSIAGVTGEQYL. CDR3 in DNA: TGTGCCAGTAGTATAGCGGGAGTCACTGGCGAGCAGTACCTC.

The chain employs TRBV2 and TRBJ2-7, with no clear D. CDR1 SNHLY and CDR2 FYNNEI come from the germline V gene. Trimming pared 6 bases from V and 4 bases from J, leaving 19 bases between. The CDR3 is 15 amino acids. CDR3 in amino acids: CASSLGGDRGYEQYF. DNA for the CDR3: TGTGCCAGCAGCCTCGGTGGGGATCGTGGGTACGAGCAGTACTTC. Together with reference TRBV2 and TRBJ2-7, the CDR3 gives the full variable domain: EPEVTQTPSHQVTQMGQEVILRCVPISNHLYFYWYRQILGQKVEFLVSFYNNEISEKSEIFDDQFSVERPDGSNFTLKIRSTKLEDSAMYFCASSLGGDRGYEQYFGPGTRLTVT.

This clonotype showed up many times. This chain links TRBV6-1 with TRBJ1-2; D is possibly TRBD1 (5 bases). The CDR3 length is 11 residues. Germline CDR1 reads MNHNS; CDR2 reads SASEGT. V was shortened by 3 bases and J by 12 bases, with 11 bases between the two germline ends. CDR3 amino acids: CASSDRAVNTF. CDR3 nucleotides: TGTGCCAGCAGTGACAGGGCGGTTAACACCTTC.

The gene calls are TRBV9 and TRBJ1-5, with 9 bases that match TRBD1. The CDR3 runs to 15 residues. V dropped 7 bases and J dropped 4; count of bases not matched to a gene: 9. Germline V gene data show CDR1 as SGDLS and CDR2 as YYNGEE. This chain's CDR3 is CASSTGQGPNQPQHF. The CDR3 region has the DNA TGTGCCAGCTCAACCGGACAGGGGCCGAATCAGCCCCAGCATTTT.

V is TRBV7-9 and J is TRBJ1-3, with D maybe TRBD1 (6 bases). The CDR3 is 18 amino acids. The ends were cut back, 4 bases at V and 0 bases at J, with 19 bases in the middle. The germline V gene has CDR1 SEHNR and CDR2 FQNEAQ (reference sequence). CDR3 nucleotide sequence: TGTGCCAGCAGCTCCCGCCGACAGGCGGACCTCTCTGGAAACACCATATATTTT. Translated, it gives CASSSRRQADLSGNTIYF.

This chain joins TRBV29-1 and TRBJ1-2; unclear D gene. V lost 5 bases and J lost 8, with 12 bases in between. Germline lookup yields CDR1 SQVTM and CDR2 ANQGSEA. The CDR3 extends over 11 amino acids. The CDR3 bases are TGCAGCGTTAGGCGACAACTCGGCTACACCTTC. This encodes CSVRRQLGYTF.

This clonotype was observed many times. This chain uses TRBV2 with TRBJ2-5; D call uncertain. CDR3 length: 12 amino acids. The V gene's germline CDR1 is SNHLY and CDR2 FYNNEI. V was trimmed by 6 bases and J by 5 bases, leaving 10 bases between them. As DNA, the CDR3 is TGTGCCAGCAGGTTTCAGATGGAGACCCAGTACTTC. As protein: CASRFQMETQYF.

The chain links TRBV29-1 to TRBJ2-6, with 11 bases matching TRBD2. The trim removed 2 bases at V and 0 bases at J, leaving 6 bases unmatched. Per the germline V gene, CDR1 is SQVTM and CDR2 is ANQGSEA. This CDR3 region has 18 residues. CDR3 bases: TGCAGCGTTGAAATTACTAGCGGGAGTTCCTCTGGGGCCAACGTCCTGACTTTC. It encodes CSVEITSGSSSGANVLTF.

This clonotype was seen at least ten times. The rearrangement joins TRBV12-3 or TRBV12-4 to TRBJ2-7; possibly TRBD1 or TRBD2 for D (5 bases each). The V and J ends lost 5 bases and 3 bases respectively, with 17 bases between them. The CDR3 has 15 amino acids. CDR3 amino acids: CASSPHGTGFYEQYF. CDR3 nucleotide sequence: TGTGCCAGCAGTCCCCACGGGACGGGCTTCTACGAGCAGTACTTC.

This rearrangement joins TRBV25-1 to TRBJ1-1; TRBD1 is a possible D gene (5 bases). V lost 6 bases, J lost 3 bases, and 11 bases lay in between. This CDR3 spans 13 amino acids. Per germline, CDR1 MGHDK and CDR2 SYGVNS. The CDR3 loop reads CASRWQGDTEAFF. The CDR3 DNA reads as TGTGCCAGCAGGTGGCAGGGCGACACTGAAGCTTTCTTT.

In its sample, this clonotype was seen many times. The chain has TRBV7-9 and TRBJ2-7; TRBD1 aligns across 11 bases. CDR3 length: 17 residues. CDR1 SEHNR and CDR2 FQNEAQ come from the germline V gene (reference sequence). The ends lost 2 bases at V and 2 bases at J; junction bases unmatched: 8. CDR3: CASSLNPLGQGAYEQYF. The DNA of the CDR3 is TGTGCCAGCAGCTTAAATCCTCTGGGACAGGGGGCCTACGAGCAGTACTTC.

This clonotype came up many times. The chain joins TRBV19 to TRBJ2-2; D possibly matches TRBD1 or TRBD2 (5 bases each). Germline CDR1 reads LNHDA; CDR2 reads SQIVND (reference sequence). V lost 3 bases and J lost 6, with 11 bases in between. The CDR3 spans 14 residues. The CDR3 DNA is TGTGCCAGTAGTATCGTCGGGGCTCCCGGGGAGCTGTTTTTT. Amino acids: CASSIVGAPGELFF.

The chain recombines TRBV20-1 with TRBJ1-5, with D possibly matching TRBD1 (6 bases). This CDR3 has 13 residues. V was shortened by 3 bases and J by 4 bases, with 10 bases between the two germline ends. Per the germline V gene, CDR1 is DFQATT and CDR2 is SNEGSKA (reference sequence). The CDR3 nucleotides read TGCAGTGCTAGCGGGGGCGCGAATCAGCCCCAGCATTTT. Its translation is CSASGGANQPQHF.

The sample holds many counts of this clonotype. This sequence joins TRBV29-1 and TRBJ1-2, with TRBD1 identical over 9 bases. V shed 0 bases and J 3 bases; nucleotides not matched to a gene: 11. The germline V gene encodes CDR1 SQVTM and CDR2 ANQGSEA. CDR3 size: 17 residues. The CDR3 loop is CSVEDRKGDRGDYGYTF. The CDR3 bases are TGCAGCGTTGAAGATCGGAAGGGAGACAGGGGGGACTATGGCTACACCTTC.

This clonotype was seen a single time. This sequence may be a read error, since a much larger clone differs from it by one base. The CDR3: CASSLVAGQGTWTEAFF. CDR3 sequence (DNA): TGTGCCAGCAGCTTGGTCGCCGGACAGGGAACCTGGACTGAAGCTTTCTTT. The V and J genes are TRBV7-2 and TRBJ1-1, with 8 bases that match TRBD1. This CDR3 is 17 amino acids long. Germline CDR1 is SGHTA and CDR2 is FQGNSA. V gave up 3 bases and J gave up 5 bases; unmatched junction bases: 14.

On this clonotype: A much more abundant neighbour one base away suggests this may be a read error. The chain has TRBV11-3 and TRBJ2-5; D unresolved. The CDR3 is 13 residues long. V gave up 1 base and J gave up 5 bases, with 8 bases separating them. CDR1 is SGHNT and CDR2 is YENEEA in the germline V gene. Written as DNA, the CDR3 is TGTGCCAGCAGCTTAGGGAAGTTGGAGACCCAGTACTTC. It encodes CASSLGKLETQYF.